The 26 T cell receptor beta chains in this list originate from one sample, sequenced in a study of human T cells and chemical hapten exposure. TCRdb re-called the RACE reads with MiXCR, one entry per CDR3 protein. The table records about 52,000 distinct CDR3 sequences, about 9.6% of them present only once. Regarding time point: pre-sensitization, week 0. The treatment denotes: therapeutic diphenylcyclopropenone sensitization with weekly scalp DPC. Sequencing started from total RNA isolated from unfractionated whole blood. The sequences come from whole blood, collected in connection with sensitization to the hapten diphenylcyclopropenone (DPC). Source of these receptors: a woman under 40 with alopecia areata. Some clones in this sample may be carry-over from other donors' samples.

This clonotype was found many times. The chain joins TRBV29-1 to TRBJ1-2; D is unclear. The V end lost 4 bases, the J end lost 6 bases, and 12 bases lay between the germline ends. Germline CDR1 is SQVTM and CDR2 is ANQGSEA. The CDR3 is made up of 12 amino acids. The DNA for the CDR3 is TGCAGCGTTGTAAGACCCTCCAATGGCTACACCTTC. It specifies CSVVRPSNGYTF.

This clonotype has at least ten counts. The rearrangement joins TRBV29-1 to TRBJ2-5, with 10 positions matching TRBD2. CDR1 and CDR2 (germline): SQVTM, ANQGSEA. The V gene end was trimmed by 5 bases and the J gene end by 4 bases; junction bases not matched to a gene: 4. The CDR3 is made up of 13 amino acids. The CDR3 here is CSVSPSGGETQYF. Here the CDR3 DNA reads TGCAGCGTTAGCCCTAGCGGGGGAGAGACCCAGTACTTC. The variable domain in full, completed from reference TRBV29-1 and TRBJ2-5, reads SAVISQKPSRDICQRGTSLTIQCQVDSQVTMMFWYRQQPGQSLTLIATANQGSEATYESGFVIDKFPISRPNLTFSTLTVSNMSPEDSSIYLCSVSPSGGETQYFGPGTRLLVL.

The rearrangement links TRBV9 to TRBJ1-5; no reliable D call. The V gene lost 3 bases and the J gene lost 5 bases, with 12 bases spanning the gap. This CDR3 spans 14 amino acids. The germline gives CDR1 SGDLS, CDR2 YYNGEE. CDR3 region: CASSAGRVDQPQHF. The CDR3 DNA follows: TGTGCCAGCAGCGCAGGCCGTGTAGATCAGCCCCAGCATTTT.

This clonotype was counted a few times. V and J are TRBV29-1 and TRBJ1-3; 9 bases line up with TRBD1. After removal of 4 bases from V and 3 bases from J, the junction contained 7 bases not matched to a gene. The CDR3 length is 15 residues. Germline CDR1 and CDR2: SQVTM and ANQGSEA. CDR3 loop: CSVATGTGIGNTIYF. The CDR3 DNA follows: TGCAGCGTTGCAACCGGGACAGGGATTGGAAACACCATATATTTT.

The chain employs TRBV7-2 and TRBJ2-6, with 12 bases aligning to TRBD2. The V segment lost 5 bases and the J segment 2 bases; nucleotides outside the gene matches: 10. Germline CDR1 and CDR2: SGHTA and FQGNSA. There are 19 residues in the CDR3. Here the CDR3 DNA reads TGTGCCAGCAGCCGAGTCGGGCTAGCGGGGGGGCCTGGGGCCAACGTCCTGACTTTC. This gives the protein CASSRVGLAGGPGANVLTF.

This clonotype was picked up many times. This sequence joins TRBV20-1 and TRBJ1-4, with D unresolved. The ends were cut back, 3 bases at V and 12 bases at J, with 11 bases in the middle. Germline V gene data show CDR1 as DFQATT and CDR2 as SNEGSKA (reference sequence). The CDR3 runs 11 residues. The CDR3 protein is CSASKEFELFF. The CDR3 DNA reads as TGCAGTGCTAGTAAGGAGTTCGAACTGTTTTTT.

In this sample, this clonotype turned up many times. The chain has TRBV7-2 and TRBJ2-7, with D possibly matching TRBD1 (5 bases). The CDR3 length is 16 residues. CDR1 is SGHTA, CDR2 FQGNSA, per germline. Trimming left V 2 bases short and J 3 bases short, with 17 bases between. CDR3 in amino acids: CASSLNPGRQGYEQYF. The CDR3 bases are TGTGCCAGCAGCTTAAATCCCGGACGGCAGGGCTACGAGCAGTACTTC.

The chain couples TRBV5-5 to TRBJ2-3; 10 bases line up with TRBD2. Germline V gene lookup returns CDR1 SGHKS and CDR2 YYEKEE (reference sequence). V lost 4 bases to trimming and J lost 0 bases; unmatched junction nucleotides: 11. The CDR3 spans 18 residues. CDR3 DNA sequence: TGTGCCAGCAGCCTGCCTAGCGGGGGATTTTCTAGCACAGATACGCAGTATTTT. Translating it yields CASSLPSGGFSSTDTQYF.

This clonotype was seen many times. The chain employs TRBV7-2 and TRBJ1-5, with unresolved D. V lost 4 bases and J 4 bases, leaving 8 bases between the germline ends. The germline V gene encodes CDR1 SGHTA and CDR2 FQGNSA. The CDR3 extends over 13 amino acids. In DNA form, the CDR3 reads TGTGCCAGCAGCTCCCTATATAATCAGCCCCAGCATTTT. This encodes CASSSLYNQPQHF. The whole variable domain, filled in from reference TRBV7-2 and TRBJ1-5, reads GAGVSQSPSNKVTEKGKDVELRCDPISGHTALYWYRQSLGQGLEFLIYFQGNSAPDKSGLPSDRFSAERTGGSVSTLTIQRTQQEDSAVYLCASSSLYNQPQHFGDGTRLSIL.

This chain links TRBV5-1 with TRBJ2-3, with D unresolved. This CDR3 region has 15 residues. Germline assignment: CDR1 SGHRS and CDR2 YFSETQ. The V gene lost 1 base and the J gene lost 2 bases, with 11 bases spanning the gap. This CDR3 is CASSLLGQYTDTQYF. CDR3 coding DNA: TGCGCCAGCAGCTTGCTAGGGCAGTACACAGATACGCAGTATTTT.

The rearrangement links TRBV18 to TRBJ2-3; the match to TRBD1 covers 8 bases. The ends lost 1 base at V and 1 base at J; junction bases unmatched: 4. CDR1 KGHSH and CDR2 LQKENI come from the germline V gene. The CDR3 is 16 amino acids. The CDR3: CASSPLKTGGTDTQYF. CDR3 sequence (DNA): TGTGCCAGCTCACCACTGAAGACAGGGGGCACAGATACGCAGTATTTT.

The J gene is TRBJ2-1, the V gene TRBV7-2; no clear D. CDR3 length equals 16 residues. Germline V gene data show CDR1 as SGHTA and CDR2 as FQGNSA. With 1 base removed from V and 0 bases from J, the gap between germline ends came to 10 bases. This CDR3 is CASSLEATSSYNEQFF. The CDR3 DNA reads TGTGCCAGCAGCTTAGAGGCAACAAGCTCCTACAATGAGCAGTTCTTC.

This clonotype has a count of ten or more. The rearrangement links TRBV6-1 to TRBJ1-2; no clear D. The germline V gene encodes CDR1 MNHNS and CDR2 SASEGT. V lost 4 bases and J lost 3, with 15 bases in between. The CDR3 runs 15 residues. The CDR3 DNA follows: TGTGCCAGCAGTGGGGGTTCCGGCCCCTACTATGGCTACACCTTC. Amino acids: CASSGGSGPYYGYTF.

This clonotype was seen a few times. This chain joins TRBV7-9 and TRBJ2-7; D is possibly TRBD2 (7 bases). The CDR3 has 16 residues. V gave up 1 base and J gave up 3 bases, with 16 bases separating them. Germline CDR1 and CDR2: SEHNR and FQNEAQ (reference sequence). CDR3 sequence: CASSLGDAGAGYEQYF. In nucleotides, the CDR3 is TGTGCCAGCAGCTTAGGAGACGCGGGGGCCGGCTACGAGCAGTACTTC. Looking up the rest from reference TRBV7-9 and TRBJ2-7 gives the full variable domain: DTGVSQNPRHKITKRGQNVTFRCDPISEHNRLYWYRQTLGQGPEFLTYFQNEAQLEKSRLLSDRFSAERPKGSFSTLEIQRTEQGDSAMYLCASSLGDAGAGYEQYFGPGTRLTVT.

The chain has TRBV30 and TRBJ2-3, with D unclear. V dropped 2 bases and J dropped 3 bases, with 9 bases sitting between them. The CDR3 spans 13 residues. Germline CDR1 and CDR2: GTSNPN and SVGIG (reference sequence). CDR3 in DNA: TGTGCCTGGAGTCTCGGACCGACAGATACGCAGTATTTT. Translation gives CAWSLGPTDTQYF.

The V call is TRBV3-1, the J call TRBJ2-3; TRBD2 might be the D (6 bases). There are 16 residues in the CDR3. Germline loops: CDR1 LGHDT, CDR2 YNNKEL (reference sequence). The V end was cut by 4 bases, the J end by 0 bases, with 14 bases between. CDR3 nucleotides: TGTGCCAGCAGCCGCGGGACTTCCTTAAGCACAGATACGCAGTATTTT. This codes for CASSRGTSLSTDTQYF.

This clonotype was seen only a few times. The rearrangement joins TRBV29-1 to TRBJ2-2, with a weak D call TRBD1 (6 bases). Germline CDR1 is SQVTM and CDR2 is ANQGSEA. The CDR3 is 14 amino acids. V shed 4 bases and J shed 0 bases, with 9 bases lying between them. The chain's CDR3 is CSVGGLTNTGELFF. In DNA form, the CDR3 reads TGCAGCGTTGGGGGGCTCACGAACACCGGGGAGCTGTTTTTT.

This sequence joins TRBV6-2 or TRBV6-3 and TRBJ1-5; the match to TRBD1 covers 8 bases. This CDR3 region has 15 residues. V trimming: 3 bases; J trimming: 2 bases; junction bases outside the gene matches: 3. Looked up from germline, CDR1 is MNHEY and CDR2 is SVGEGT. The CDR3 DNA reads TGTGCCAGCAGTTATACGACAGGGGGCAATCAGCCCCAGCATTTT. Its translation is CASSYTTGGNQPQHF.

This clonotype showed up many times. Germline and junction disagree at one end, which may indicate a read error. The V call is TRBV6-2 or TRBV6-3, the J call TRBJ1-3; no definite D call. The germline CDR1 and CDR2 sequences are MNHEY and SVGEGT. This CDR3 has 11 residues. In DNA, the CDR3 is TGTGCCAGCAGTTCACTCGGTCCTGTGCATTTT. It codes for CASSSLGPVHF.

This clonotype was detected ten times or more. The chain joins TRBV12-3 or TRBV12-4 to TRBJ1-5; a possible D gene is TRBD1 (5 bases). V was shortened by 6 bases and J by 9 bases, with 9 bases between the two germline ends. This CDR3 contains 11 residues. The CDR3 DNA reads as TGTGCCAGCAGGGGGGGGGTGCCCCAGCATTTT. Protein sequence: CASRGGVPQHF.

In this sample, this clonotype turned up a few times. The chain employs TRBV6-2 or TRBV6-3 and TRBJ1-4, with TRBD1 as a possible D gene (6 bases). The CDR3 covers 17 residues. The germline gives CDR1 MNHEY, CDR2 SVGEGT. The V end lost 0 bases, the J end lost 3 bases, and 14 bases lay between the germline ends. The DNA for the CDR3 is TGTGCCAGCAGTTACTCGAGAACGCAGGGGCCTAATGAAAAACTGTTTTTT. Translated: CASSYSRTQGPNEKLFF.

The rearrangement links TRBV20-1 to TRBJ1-2, with TRBD1 matching 8 bases. V was pared by 1 base and J by 0 bases, with 4 bases of the junction left unmatched. CDR1 DFQATT and CDR2 SNEGSKA come from the germline V gene (reference sequence). This CDR3 region has 15 residues. The CDR3: CSARGGTGSNYGYTF. CDR3 coding DNA: TGCAGTGCTAGAGGCGGGACAGGATCTAACTATGGCTACACCTTC.

This chain uses TRBV18 with TRBJ1-4, with TRBD1 matching 8 bases. J was trimmed by 4 bases and V by 5 bases; bases with no gene match: 6. CDR3 length: 15 residues. Per the germline V gene, CDR1 is KGHSH and CDR2 is LQKENI. The CDR3 DNA is TGTGCCAGCTCAACACGGACAGGGCTTAATGAAAAACTGTTTTTT. This encodes CASSTRTGLNEKLFF.

This clonotype has a handful of counts. V usage is TRBV10-3 and J usage is TRBJ1-5, with 7 bases lining up with TRBD1. Germline CDR1 ENHRY, CDR2 SYGVKD. V was clipped by 0 bases and J by 6 bases; unmatched bases: 11. The length of the CDR3 is 17 residues. This CDR3 is CAISESNRGGSTQPQHF. The CDR3 nucleotides are TGTGCCATCAGTGAGTCGAACAGGGGAGGGTCCACTCAGCCCCAGCATTTT.

This clonotype was picked up many times. V usage is TRBV19 and J usage is TRBJ1-1; 7 bases fit TRBD1. The V gene end was trimmed by 2 bases and the J gene end by 4 bases; junction bases not matched to a gene: 10. CDR1 is LNHDA and CDR2 is SQIVND in the germline V gene (reference sequence). The CDR3 consists of 16 residues. This CDR3 reads CASSIRGPKGITEAFF. CDR3 DNA sequence: TGTGCCAGTAGTATAAGGGGGCCCAAAGGGATCACTGAAGCTTTCTTT.

This clonotype was detected a few times. The chain couples TRBV7-9 to TRBJ2-3; D gene unclear. The CDR3 is made up of 12 amino acids. The V end lost 5 bases, the J end lost 2 bases, and 5 bases lay between the germline ends. Germline CDR1 SEHNR, CDR2 FQNEAQ (reference sequence). The CDR3 DNA reads as TGTGCCAGCAGCCCTAACACAGATACGCAGTATTTT. Translating it yields CASSPNTDTQYF. Together with reference TRBV7-9 and TRBJ2-3, the CDR3 gives the full variable domain: DTGVSQNPRHKITKRGQNVTFRCDPISEHNRLYWYRQTLGQGPEFLTYFQNEAQLEKSRLLSDRFSAERPKGSFSTLEIQRTEQGDSAMYLCASSPNTDTQYFGPGTRLTVL.